Below, 13 T cell receptor beta chains from the same sample are listed, as sequenced in a study of blood T cell repertoires in COVID-19. The repertoire was sequenced with immunoSEQ multiplex PCR; TCRdb's copy has only in-frame clones and lacks some. The table records 400,000 or so clones, roughly 87% of them present only once. Sample: PBMCs or T cells enriched from blood (not recorded which). The receptor source for this set is a man younger than 35 who had recovered from COVID-19.

The genes are TRBV18 and TRBJ2-2, with 13 positions matching TRBD2. The trim removed 1 base at V and 7 bases at J, leaving 3 bases unmatched. Germline-derived CDR1 and CDR2 are KGHSH and LQKENI. The CDR3 runs to 16 residues. The CDR3 is CASSPRTSGSVGELFF. The CDR3 DNA reads TGTGCCAGCTCACCACGGACTAGCGGGAGTGTCGGGGAGCTGTTTTTT.

The rearrangement uses TRBV7-2 and TRBJ1-3; D call uncertain. The germline gives CDR1 SGHTA, CDR2 FQGNSA. The CDR3 contains 12 residues. V was trimmed by 1 base and J by 7 bases, leaving 5 bases between them. In DNA, the CDR3 is TGTGCCAGCAGCTTAGTTCCTAACACCATATATTTT. It translates to CASSLVPNTIYF.

The rearrangement links TRBV29-1 to TRBJ1-2; tentatively, D is TRBD1 (6 bases). The CDR3 totals 12 residues. The V and J ends lost 5 bases and 2 bases respectively, with 9 bases between them. Germline V gene lookup returns CDR1 SQVTM and CDR2 ANQGSEA. The CDR3 is CSVLQGNYGYTF. The DNA of the CDR3 is TGCAGCGTTCTACAGGGAAACTATGGCTACACCTTC.

There are a few counts of this clone. Additional DNA sequences in this sample encode the identical CDR3. The V and J genes are TRBV11-2 and TRBJ2-5; maybe TRBD2 (6 bases). The CDR3 runs to 13 residues. V gave up 1 base and J gave up 3 bases, with 6 bases separating them. Germline CDR1 is SGHAT and CDR2 is FQNNGV. In nucleotides, the CDR3 is TGTGCCAGCAGCTTAGGCGGGAAAGAGACCCAGTACTTC. Translation gives CASSLGGKETQYF.

The V gene is TRBV5-1, the J gene TRBJ1-1; TRBD1 matches at 10 bases. Germline values: CDR1 SGHRS, CDR2 YFSETQ. The CDR3 is made up of 15 amino acids. V dropped 5 bases and J dropped 1; count of bases not matched to a gene: 5. The CDR3 region has the DNA TGCGCCAGCAGAGAGAGACAGGGGGCGAACACTGAAGCTTTCTTT. Translated, it gives CASRERQGANTEAFF.

This clone showed up just once. The gene calls are TRBV27 and TRBJ2-1; 14 nucleotides align to TRBD2. The CDR3 runs 15 residues. Trimming removed 6 bases from V and 6 bases from J; junction bases left unmatched: 4. The V gene's germline CDR1 is MNHEY and CDR2 SMNVEV (reference sequence). CDR3 residues: CASSPGTSGGNEQFF. CDR3 bases: TGTGCCAGCAGCCCAGGGACTAGCGGGGGCAATGAGCAGTTCTTC.

The chain joins TRBV9 to TRBJ1-3; D perhaps matches TRBD1 (6 bases). V was pared by 4 bases and J by 0 bases, with 20 bases between. Germline loops: CDR1 SGDLS, CDR2 YYNGEE. The CDR3 spans 18 residues. Here the CDR3 reads CASSIRDTPRSSGNTIYF. The CDR3 DNA reads TGTGCCAGCAGCATCCGGGACACCCCGAGAAGCTCTGGAAACACCATATATTTT.

In its sample, this clone was seen once. The chain has TRBV9 and TRBJ2-1; D is unclear. The CDR3 contains 15 residues. V shed 4 bases and J shed 0 bases, with 11 bases lying between them. Germline CDR1 is SGDLS and CDR2 is YYNGEE. The CDR3 protein is CASSLDESSYNEQFF. Here the CDR3 DNA reads TGTGCCAGCAGCCTAGACGAGAGCTCCTACAATGAGCAGTTCTTC.

This chain connects TRBV7-9 to TRBJ2-6, with TRBD2 matching 9 bases. Trimming at V came to 5 bases and at J to 1 base, leaving 9 bases not matched to a gene. Germline V lookup: CDR1 SEHNR, CDR2 FQNEAQ (reference sequence). The CDR3 runs 18 residues. The CDR3 region is CASSRGGSGGSGANVLTF. CDR3 nucleotides: TGTGCCAGCAGCCGAGGAGGGAGCGGGGGGTCTGGGGCCAACGTCCTGACTTTC.

This clone was seen a single time. The rearrangement uses TRBV30 and TRBJ1-2; 7 bases match TRBD1. The V gene's germline CDR1 is GTSNPN and CDR2 SVGIG (reference sequence). The CDR3 has 11 amino acids. Unmatched junction bases numbered 6, after V lost 8 bases and J lost 6 bases. Here the CDR3 reads CAGPQGDGYTF. CDR3 nucleotide sequence: TGTGCCGGACCCCAGGGGGATGGCTACACCTTC. The entire variable domain, with the rest obtained from reference TRBV30 and TRBJ1-2, is as follows: SQTIHQWPATLVQPVGSPLSLECTVEGTSNPNLYWYRQAAGRGLQLLFYSVGIGQISSEVPQNLSASRPQDRQFILSSKKLLLSDSGFYLCAGPQGDGYTFGSGTRLTVV.

V is TRBV4-1 and J is TRBJ1-2; unclear D gene. V was shortened by 1 base and J by 11 bases, with 8 bases between the two germline ends. CDR3 size: 11 residues. The germline gives CDR1 MGHRA, CDR2 YSYEKL. This CDR3 reads CASSQGQFYTF. CDR3 in DNA: TGCGCCAGCAGCCAAGGGCAGTTTTACACCTTC.

The genes are TRBV6-5 and TRBJ1-2; D remains ambiguous. Trimming shortened V by 7 bases and J by 3 bases, and 12 bases separated the two germline ends. The CDR3 is 13 residues long. The V gene's germline CDR1 is MNHEY and CDR2 SVGAGI. CDR3 amino acids: CASTPAADYGYTF. CDR3 in DNA: TGTGCCAGCACCCCCGCGGCGGACTATGGCTACACCTTC.

This sequence joins TRBV19 and TRBJ1-1, with a weak D call TRBD1 (5 bases). V shed 7 bases and J shed 0 bases, with 15 bases lying between them. This CDR3 has 15 residues. Per the germline V gene, CDR1 is LNHDA and CDR2 is SQIVND (reference sequence). CDR3 sequence (DNA): TGTGCCAGTACCTCTGAGTCAGGGATGAACACTGAAGCTTTCTTT. It is translated as CASTSESGMNTEAFF.